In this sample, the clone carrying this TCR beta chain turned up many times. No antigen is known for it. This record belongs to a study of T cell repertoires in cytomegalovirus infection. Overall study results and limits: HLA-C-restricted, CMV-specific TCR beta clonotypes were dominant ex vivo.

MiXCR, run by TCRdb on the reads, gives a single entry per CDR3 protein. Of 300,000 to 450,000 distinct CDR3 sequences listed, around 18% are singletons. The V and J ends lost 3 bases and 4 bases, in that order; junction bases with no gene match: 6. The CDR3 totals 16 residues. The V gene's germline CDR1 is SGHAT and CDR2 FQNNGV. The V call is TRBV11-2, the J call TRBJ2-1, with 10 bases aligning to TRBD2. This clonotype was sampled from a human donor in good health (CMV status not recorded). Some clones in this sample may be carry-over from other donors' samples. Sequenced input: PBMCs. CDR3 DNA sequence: TGTGCCAGCAGCTTTCGGACTAGCGGATTATACAATGAGCAGTTCTTC. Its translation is CASSFRTSGLYNEQFF.